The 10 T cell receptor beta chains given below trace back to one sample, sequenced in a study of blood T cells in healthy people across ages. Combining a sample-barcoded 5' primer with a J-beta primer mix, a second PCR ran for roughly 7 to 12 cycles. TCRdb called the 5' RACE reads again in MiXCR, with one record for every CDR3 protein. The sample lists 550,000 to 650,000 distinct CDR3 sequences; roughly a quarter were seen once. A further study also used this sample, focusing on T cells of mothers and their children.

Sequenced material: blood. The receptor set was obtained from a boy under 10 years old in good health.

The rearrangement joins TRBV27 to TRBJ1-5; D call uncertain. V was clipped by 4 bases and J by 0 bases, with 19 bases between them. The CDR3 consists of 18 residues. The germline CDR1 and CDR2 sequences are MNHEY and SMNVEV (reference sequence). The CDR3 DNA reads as TGTGCCAGCAGTTCCAGTGCCAAAGATATTGTTAGCAATCAGCCCCAGCATTTT. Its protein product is CASSSSAKDIVSNQPQHF.

For the CDR3, the DNA is TGTGCCAGCAGCTTAATCCCCGAGACCAAAATGAACTATGGCTACACCTTC. Its protein is CASSLIPETKMNYGYTF. The chain couples TRBV7-2 to TRBJ1-2; no definite D call. Germline V gene data show CDR1 as SGHTA and CDR2 as FQGNSA. The CDR3 length is 17 residues. The V gene lost 2 bases and the J gene lost 2 bases, with 18 bases spanning the gap.

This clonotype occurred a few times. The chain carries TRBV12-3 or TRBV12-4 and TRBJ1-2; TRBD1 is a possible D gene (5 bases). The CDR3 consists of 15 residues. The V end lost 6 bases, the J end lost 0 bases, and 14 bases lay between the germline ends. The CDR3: CASSRVDIANYGYTF. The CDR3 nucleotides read TGTGCCAGCAGCCGAGTGGACATCGCTAACTATGGCTACACCTTC.

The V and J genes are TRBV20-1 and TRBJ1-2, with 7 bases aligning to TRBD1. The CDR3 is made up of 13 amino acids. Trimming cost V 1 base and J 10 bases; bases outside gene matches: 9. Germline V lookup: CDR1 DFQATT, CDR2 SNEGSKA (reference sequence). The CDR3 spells CSARVMTGSVYTF. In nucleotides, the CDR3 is TGCAGTGCTAGAGTCATGACAGGGTCTGTCTACACCTTC.

The CDR3, as DNA: TGTGCCAGCAGCCCAGGGACTAGCGGGGAGGTCTACGAGCAGTACTTC. Its translation: CASSPGTSGEVYEQYF. V gene TRBV21-1 combines with J gene TRBJ2-7; TRBD2 is the table's D call and was not checked against the DNA. TRBV21-1 has pseudogene status. The CDR3 loop spans 16 amino acids.

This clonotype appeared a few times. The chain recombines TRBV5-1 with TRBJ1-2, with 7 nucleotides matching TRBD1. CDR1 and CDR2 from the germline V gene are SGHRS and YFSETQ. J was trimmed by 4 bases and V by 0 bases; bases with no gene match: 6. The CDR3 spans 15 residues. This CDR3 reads CASSLDFDRAYGYTF. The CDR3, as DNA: TGCGCCAGCAGCTTGGACTTCGACAGGGCCTATGGCTACACCTTC. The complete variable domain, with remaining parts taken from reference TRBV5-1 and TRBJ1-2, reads KAGVTQTPRYLIKTRGQQVTLSCSPISGHRSVSWYQQTPGQGLQFLFEYFSETQRNKGNFPGRFSGRQFSNSRSEMNVSTLELGDSALYLCASSLDFDRAYGYTFGSGTRLTVV.

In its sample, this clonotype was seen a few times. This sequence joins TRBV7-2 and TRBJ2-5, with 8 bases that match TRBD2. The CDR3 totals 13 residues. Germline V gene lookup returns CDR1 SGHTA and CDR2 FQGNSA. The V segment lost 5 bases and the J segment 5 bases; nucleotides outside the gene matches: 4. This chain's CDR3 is CASSRGGSETQYF. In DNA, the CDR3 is TGTGCCAGCAGCCGGGGGGGTTCGGAGACCCAGTACTTC.

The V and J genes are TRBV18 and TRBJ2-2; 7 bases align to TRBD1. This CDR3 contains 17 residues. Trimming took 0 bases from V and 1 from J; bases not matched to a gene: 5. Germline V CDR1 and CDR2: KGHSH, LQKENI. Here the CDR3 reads CASSPPSRQGNTGELFF. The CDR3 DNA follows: TGTGCCAGCTCACCACCGTCGCGACAGGGGAACACCGGGGAGCTGTTTTTT.

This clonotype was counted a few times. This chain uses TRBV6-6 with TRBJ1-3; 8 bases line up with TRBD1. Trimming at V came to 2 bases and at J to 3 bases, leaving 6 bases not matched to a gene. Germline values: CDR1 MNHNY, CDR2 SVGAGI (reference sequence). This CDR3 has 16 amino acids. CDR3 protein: CASSYPAGGFGNTIYF. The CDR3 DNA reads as TGTGCCAGCAGTTACCCGGCAGGGGGCTTTGGAAACACCATATATTTT.

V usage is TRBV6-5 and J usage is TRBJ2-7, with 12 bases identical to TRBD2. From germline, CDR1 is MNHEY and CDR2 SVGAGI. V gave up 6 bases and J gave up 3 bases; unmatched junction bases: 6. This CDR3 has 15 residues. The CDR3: CASSRRLAGVYEQYF. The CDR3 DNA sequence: TGTGCCAGCAGCCGCCGACTAGCGGGAGTCTACGAGCAGTACTTC.